This T cell receptor (beta chain) was sequenced during a study of a mutant IDH1 vaccine in newly diagnosed glioma. Overall study: Pretreatment consisted of radiotherapy, temozolomide, or both, with most receiving both. General observations from the study: A vaccine-induced immune response developed in 93.3% of the patients. Top-clonotype changes in peripheral T cells seemed unrelated to pseudoprogression.

This CDR3 region has 14 residues. Trimming removed 0 bases at V and 0 bases at J, with 7 bases between. Germline CDR1 SGHDT, CDR2 YYEEEE. This clone has a single count. Its antigen remains unknown. Data came from immunoSEQ multiplex PCR; TCRdb stores just in-frame clones and leaves some out. The sample consists of around 40,000 clones, less than 85% of them appearing once. The time point: week 23, last vaccination. Topical imiquimod accompanied each vaccine dose, which consisted of 300 ug of mutant IDH1 20-mer peptide. New WHO grade 3 or 4 IDH1-mutant, ATRX-lost astrocytomas were present in all donors. The chain recombines TRBV5-6 with TRBJ2-7; maybe TRBD2 (6 bases). The TCR sequence derives from a woman aged 18-29 years with glioma. Some clones in this sample may be carry-over from other donors' samples. Sequenced here: PBMCs, sampled from a glioma patient whose treatment included an IDH1 peptide vaccine. CDR3 sequence: CASSLVGGSYEQYF. CDR3 nucleotides: TGTGCCAGCAGCTTGGTCGGGGGCTCCTACGAGCAGTACTTC.